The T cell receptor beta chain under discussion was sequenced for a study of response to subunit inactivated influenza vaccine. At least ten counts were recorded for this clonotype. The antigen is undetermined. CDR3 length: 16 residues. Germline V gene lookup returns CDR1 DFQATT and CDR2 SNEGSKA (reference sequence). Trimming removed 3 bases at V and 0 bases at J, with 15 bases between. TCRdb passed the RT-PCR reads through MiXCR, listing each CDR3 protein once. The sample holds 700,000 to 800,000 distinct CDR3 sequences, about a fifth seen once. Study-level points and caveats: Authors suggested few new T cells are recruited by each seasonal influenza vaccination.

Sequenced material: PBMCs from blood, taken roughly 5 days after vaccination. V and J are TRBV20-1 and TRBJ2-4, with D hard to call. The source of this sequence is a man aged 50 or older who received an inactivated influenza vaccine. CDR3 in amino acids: CSAREYGLLAKNIQYF. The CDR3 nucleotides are TGCAGTGCTAGGGAGTATGGTCTTCTAGCCAAAAACATTCAGTACTTC.